A single sample gave rise to the 5 T cell receptor beta chains below, sequenced in a study of OX40 agonist ivuxolimab in advanced cancers. The assay was immunoSEQ multiplex PCR, and TCRdb's table has in-frame clones only and misses some. The sample shows around 29,000 clones, around nine tenths of them seen only once. Sequences were derived from CD4+ or CD8+ T cells sorted from blood, sampled in a trial of the OX40 agonist ivuxolimab. Receptors were obtained from an adult with an advanced solid tumor such as melanoma, head and neck, liver or kidney cancer.

This clone has a handful of counts. The chain joins TRBV6-5 to TRBJ1-2; D possibly corresponds to TRBD1 (6 bases). There are 14 residues in the CDR3. Germline V gives CDR1 MNHEY, CDR2 SVGAGI. The V gene lost 6 bases and the J gene lost 6 bases, with 17 bases spanning the gap. Written as DNA, the CDR3 is TGTGCCAGCAGCTGGGGGCCGACAGGAAATGGCTACACCTTC. Encoded protein: CASSWGPTGNGYTF.

The CDR3 reads CASSWTVGSTDTQYF. CDR3 nucleotide sequence: TGTGCCAGCAGTTGGACCGTCGGGAGCACAGATACGCAGTATTTT. The chain employs TRBV6-5 and TRBJ2-3; D is uncertain. In germline, CDR1 is MNHEY, CDR2 SVGAGI. Trimming removed 4 bases at V and 0 bases at J, with 11 bases between. The CDR3 runs to 15 residues.

The rearrangement links TRBV11-3 to TRBJ2-5, with 13 bases matching TRBD2. The CDR3 contains 16 residues. Germline V CDR1 and CDR2: SGHNT, YENEEA. V lost 5 bases and J lost 3; bases outside the gene matches: 6. The CDR3 nucleotides are TGTGCCAGCAGCCCGTGGACTAGCGGGGGTGAAGAGACCCAGTACTTC. This codes for CASSPWTSGGEETQYF.

The V call is TRBV11-3, the J call TRBJ2-2; the D call may be TRBD1 or TRBD2 (5 bases each). Germline CDR1 reads SGHNT; CDR2 reads YENEEA. Between the trimmed V and J ends, which lost 6 bases and 3 bases, there was a span of 14 bases. The CDR3 spans 15 residues. Here the CDR3 reads CASRGTPGDTGELFF. CDR3 in DNA: TGTGCCAGCAGGGGGACCCCTGGGGACACCGGGGAGCTGTTTTTT.

The chain recombines TRBV4-3 with TRBJ2-2; no clear D gene. Between the trimmed V and J ends, which lost 1 base and 2 bases, there was a span of 8 bases. Germline CDR1 is LGHNA and CDR2 is YSLEER. This CDR3 region has 15 residues. Here the CDR3 DNA reads TGCGCCAGCAGCCAAGCCCCAGGTAACACCGGGGAGCTGTTTTTT. As protein: CASSQAPGNTGELFF.